This entry is about one T cell receptor beta chain. Its specificity is unknown. This specimen belongs to a study of radiotherapy plus CTLA-4 blockade in lung cancer. Study-level information: Objective responses occurred in around 18% of patients; 31% had disease control.

The study's findings and limits: It was early blood T cell clone dynamics, with interferon-beta, that reportedly best predicted response. Blood saw expansion of tumor-derived TCR clones after radiotherapy plus ipilimumab.

This table comes from immunoSEQ multiplex PCR, and its TCRdb copy is limited to in-frame clones, with some not included. The sample lists some 64,000 clones; more than 70% were seen once. CTLA-4 blockade using ipilimumab, together with focal radiation, was received by patients with chemo-refractory metastatic non-small-cell lung cancer. The CDR3 loop spans 17 amino acids. The V and J ends lost 2 bases and 0 bases respectively, with 16 bases between them. The germline CDR1 and CDR2 sequences are SGHRS and YFSETQ. The receptor comes from a human donor with non-small cell lung cancer whose response to radiotherapy plus ipilimumab could not be evaluated. Some clones in this sample may be carry-over from other donors' samples. The chain links TRBV5-1 to TRBJ2-3; D might be TRBD2 (5 bases). Sequenced here: peripheral blood, sampled from a patient treated with radiotherapy plus ipilimumab. CDR3 sequence reads: CASSFSAGSPSTDTQYF. CDR3 bases: TGCGCCAGCAGCTTTAGTGCGGGCAGCCCTAGCACAGATACGCAGTATTTT.